This T cell receptor beta chain was profiled in a study of blood T cell repertoires in COVID-19. This CDR3 is 14 amino acids long. Per the germline V gene, CDR1 is SNHLY and CDR2 is FYNNEI. Trimming removed 2 bases from V and 6 bases from J; junction bases left unmatched: 6. Produced via immunoSEQ multiplex PCR; TCRdb's table is partial and in-frame only. This sample carries 37,000 or so clones, roughly 84% of them seen once, and the ten largest clones take 12%. The receptor comes from a man aged 55 to 69 with active COVID-19. Material: peripheral blood. The V gene is TRBV2, the J gene TRBJ1-2, with 7 bases aligning to TRBD1. The DNA of the CDR3 is TGTGCCAGCAGTGAAAGGGGACAGACAAATGGCTACACCTTC. This codes for CASSERGQTNGYTF.